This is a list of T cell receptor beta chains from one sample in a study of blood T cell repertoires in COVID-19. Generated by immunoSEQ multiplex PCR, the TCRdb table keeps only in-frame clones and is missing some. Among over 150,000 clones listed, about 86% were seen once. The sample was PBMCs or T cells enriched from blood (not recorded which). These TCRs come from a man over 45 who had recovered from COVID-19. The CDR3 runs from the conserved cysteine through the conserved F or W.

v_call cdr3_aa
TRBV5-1 CASSLVLAGQSTDTQYF
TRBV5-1 CASSLLQNNNSPLHF
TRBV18 CASSPQDRGFGELFF
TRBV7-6 CASSFRQAQETQYF
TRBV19 CASSIDAGTAYEQYF
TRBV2 CASSTTRQGANTGELFF
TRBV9 CASSGERDRRNTEAFF
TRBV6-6 CASSYTQGYSNSPLHF
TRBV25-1 CASSEYQEEKLFF
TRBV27 CASSLSEGQGARGYTF
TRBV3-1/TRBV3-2 CASSQDLLGSGNF
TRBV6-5 CASSYYRDGNEQFF
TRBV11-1 CASSRGGLGNGYTF
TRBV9 CASSRDSGEQLFF
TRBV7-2 CASSKQGAVNGYTF
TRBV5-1 CASSYGTADNSPLHF
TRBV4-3 CASSQDWRAAGELFF
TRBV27 CASSFANEETQYF
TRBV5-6 CASHFMGQDYEQYF
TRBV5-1 CASSLAGGTISTDTQYF
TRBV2 CASSMVTIYEQYF
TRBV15 CATSRQQGAGNTIYF
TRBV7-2 CASSQEGVLGPQHF
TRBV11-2 CASSFSHTGTGELFF
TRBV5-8 CASSHDPGGQRRKPQHF
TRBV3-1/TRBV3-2 CASSQGTPTGELFF
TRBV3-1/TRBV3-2 CASTGDGLKGSPLHF
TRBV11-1 CASSLARGLNSYNEQFF
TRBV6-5 CASSLGVFYNEQFF
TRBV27 CASREPGANVLTF
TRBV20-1 CSAFTNYGYTF
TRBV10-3 CAIKASHTYEQYF
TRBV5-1 CASSLGNRDTRNTEAFF
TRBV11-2 CASSSRLAGLQETQYF
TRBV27 CASSGHGTGGVNQPQHF
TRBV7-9 CASTWTGAKTEAFF
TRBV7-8 CASSLRARDSLPEKLFF
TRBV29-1 CSGEGVERGKLFF
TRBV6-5 CASSYGDRGRTEAFF
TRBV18 CASSPRGSGETQYF